This TCR beta chain stems from a study of vaccination and CD4 T cells after COVID-19 (dated by TCRdb to 2021 to 2024). Regarding the complete study: Every convalescent patient had a positive nasal swab PCR test for SARS-CoV-2, with mild disease in about 9 patients and severe disease in one. Six males and four females were included in the convalescent cohort, with two Hispanic individuals, seven Caucasians, two Asians and one multiracial person represented. Participants received two doses of either the Pfizer-BioNTech BNT162b2 vaccine (n=8) or the Moderna mRNA-1273 vaccine (n=2). Post-COVID blood samples from convalescent patients were collected a median of roughly 100 days after diagnosis, with a range of about 35 to 180 days. Post-vaccine blood samples were collected a median of 72 days after the second vaccine dose, ranging from roughly 13 to 250 days. For stimulating the cultures, overlapping spike peptide pools were used, derived from SARS-CoV-2 as well as from the common cold coronaviruses HCoV-NL63, HCoV-OC43 and HCoV-229E. In control cultures, a CEFX viral epitope pool was used as positive control, an HIV-1 Nef peptide pool was used as negative control, or no peptide was added. In over 8 COVID-19 convalescent patients and a handful of infection-naive healthy vaccine recipients, the spike-specific CD4+ TCR repertoire before mRNA vaccination was compared with the repertoire after mRNA vaccination. Here is what the overall study found, with its caveats: Nearly all vaccine-specific clones in convalescent patients (304 of 307) were mono-reactive for SARS-CoV-2 spike rather than cross-reactive with common cold coronaviruses. In convalescent patients, a median around 86% of post-vaccine SARS-CoV-2-reactive clones were detected only after vaccination, suggesting vaccine-specific priming. Only a relatively small number of convalescent patients were included in the study, and early timepoints following natural infection were not analyzed. The median count of SARS-CoV-2-reactive clonotypes went up from 20 to 25 after infection to a few dozen after vaccination, although the change was not significant.

Taken with the paper, the label for treatment or condition translates to: roughly ten-day PBMC culture with coronavirus spike peptide pools or control peptides (ViraFEST assay). The ViraFEST assay, used in the study, expanded antigen-specific T cells with peptide pools and then identified the expanded clonotypes through TCR sequencing. Positive SARS-CoV-2 PCR tests in the convalescent patients dated from March to December 2020, before Alpha, Beta and Delta variants emerged in the United States. Each well held 2.2 million or so PBMCs cultured with around 10 ug/ml peptide pools in IMDM containing about 5% human AB serum and around 10 IU/ml IL-2. Half of the culture medium was replaced with fresh IL-2-containing medium on days 3 and 7. After approximately 11 days of culture, CD4+ T cells were isolated by negative selection with the EasySep CD4+ T cell isolation kit. Ficoll-Paque Plus gradient centrifugation was used to isolate PBMCs from whole blood, and the isolated PBMCs were then either used fresh or cryopreserved at -140C. Triplicate wells were generally used for each culture condition.

This clonotype was seen a few times. No antigen is known for it. The sample holds no much larger clone one base away, and base qualities are not on file. The library was prepared using PCR. DNA from cultured CD4+ T cells underwent TCR sequencing with the Oncomine TCR Beta short-read assay at the Johns Hopkins FTIC core. The QIAamp micro DNA kit was used to extract genomic DNA from the cultured CD4+ T cells. The Oncomine TCR Beta libraries from cultured CD4+ T cells were pooled using unique dual indexes and then sequenced on an Illumina iSeq 100. Under the source paper's analysis protocol: Non-productive sequences were removed, and CDR3s that did not start with C, did not end with F or W, or were shorter than 7 amino acids were discarded. The MANAFEST web application identified antigen-specific clonotypes by comparing peptide-stimulated wells against reference wells and other culture wells. To be called positive, a clone needed an FDR below 0.05, an odds ratio above 5, and a productive frequency above 0.1% in at least two of three replicate wells. A clonotype was classed as cross-reactive if the clonotype showed significant expansion both in SARS-CoV-2 spike wells and in at least one common cold coronavirus spike condition. Similarity between CDR3 sequences was evaluated in R version 3.6.1 using Levenshtein distances (stringdist) and unrooted phylogenetic trees (ape). TCRdb applied fastp at Q25 and MiXCR to the public reads, then kept only in-frame beta chains. Each entry is one CDR3 protein sequence, shown with its most common DNA and genes. None of the V and J calls come from the authors' own analysis; TCRdb made them. This sample has some 10,000 distinct CDR3 sequences in its table, and approximately 49% of those were observed once. The ten largest clonotypes hold approximately 28% of the sample.

The specimen sequenced was CD4+ T cells from blood, cultured in vitro. This clonotype was obtained from a human donor who had recovered from COVID-19.

The DNA reads TGTGCCATCGGGGAGGGGGCAGCGGGGAACTATGGCTACACCTTC. It translates to CAIGEGAAGNYGYTF. In this chain, TRBV10-3 is recombined with TRBJ1-2; 7 junctional bases match TRBD1. Based on the germline V gene, the CDR1 and CDR2 sequences are ENHRY and SYGVKD. Counted from cysteine to phenylalanine, this CDR3 has 15 amino acids. This entry keeps only the CDR3 DNA: 45 bases, framed from base 1. Germline trimming: 8 bases from V, 2 bases from J; junction bases outside gene matches: 11.